What follows describes a single T cell receptor (beta chain). Antigen unknown. Here immunoSEQ multiplex PCR was the method, and the copy in TCRdb shows in-frame clones only, minus some. Among around 50,000 clones listed, about four fifths were seen once. The sample belongs to a study of graft-versus-host responses after intestinal transplantation. For the study at large: Those transplanted obtained multivisceral, liver-intestinal, or isolated intestinal grafts. Tacrolimus plus steroids were given to all recipients for roughly three years, preceded by anti-thymocyte globulin induction.

Study-level findings and limits: Patients who carried graft-donor T cell macrochimerism also had high graft-versus-host to host-versus-graft clonal ratios in their allografts. Circulating GvH clones peaking coincided with falling HvG clones soon after transplant.

This CDR3 region has 14 residues. Germline V gives CDR1 MDHEN, CDR2 SYDVKM. V shed 5 bases, J shed 4 bases, and the junction held 6 bases outside the gene matches. The origin of this receptor is a human donor who was the organ donor for an intestinal transplant. The chain carries TRBV28 and TRBJ1-1; 8 nucleotides agree with TRBD1. This sample comprised unstimulated CD4+ T cells sorted from spleen or lymph node cells, obtained before transplant. This CDR3 reads CASSITQGATEAFF. The CDR3 coding sequence is TGTGCCAGCAGTATTACCCAGGGGGCCACTGAAGCTTTCTTT.